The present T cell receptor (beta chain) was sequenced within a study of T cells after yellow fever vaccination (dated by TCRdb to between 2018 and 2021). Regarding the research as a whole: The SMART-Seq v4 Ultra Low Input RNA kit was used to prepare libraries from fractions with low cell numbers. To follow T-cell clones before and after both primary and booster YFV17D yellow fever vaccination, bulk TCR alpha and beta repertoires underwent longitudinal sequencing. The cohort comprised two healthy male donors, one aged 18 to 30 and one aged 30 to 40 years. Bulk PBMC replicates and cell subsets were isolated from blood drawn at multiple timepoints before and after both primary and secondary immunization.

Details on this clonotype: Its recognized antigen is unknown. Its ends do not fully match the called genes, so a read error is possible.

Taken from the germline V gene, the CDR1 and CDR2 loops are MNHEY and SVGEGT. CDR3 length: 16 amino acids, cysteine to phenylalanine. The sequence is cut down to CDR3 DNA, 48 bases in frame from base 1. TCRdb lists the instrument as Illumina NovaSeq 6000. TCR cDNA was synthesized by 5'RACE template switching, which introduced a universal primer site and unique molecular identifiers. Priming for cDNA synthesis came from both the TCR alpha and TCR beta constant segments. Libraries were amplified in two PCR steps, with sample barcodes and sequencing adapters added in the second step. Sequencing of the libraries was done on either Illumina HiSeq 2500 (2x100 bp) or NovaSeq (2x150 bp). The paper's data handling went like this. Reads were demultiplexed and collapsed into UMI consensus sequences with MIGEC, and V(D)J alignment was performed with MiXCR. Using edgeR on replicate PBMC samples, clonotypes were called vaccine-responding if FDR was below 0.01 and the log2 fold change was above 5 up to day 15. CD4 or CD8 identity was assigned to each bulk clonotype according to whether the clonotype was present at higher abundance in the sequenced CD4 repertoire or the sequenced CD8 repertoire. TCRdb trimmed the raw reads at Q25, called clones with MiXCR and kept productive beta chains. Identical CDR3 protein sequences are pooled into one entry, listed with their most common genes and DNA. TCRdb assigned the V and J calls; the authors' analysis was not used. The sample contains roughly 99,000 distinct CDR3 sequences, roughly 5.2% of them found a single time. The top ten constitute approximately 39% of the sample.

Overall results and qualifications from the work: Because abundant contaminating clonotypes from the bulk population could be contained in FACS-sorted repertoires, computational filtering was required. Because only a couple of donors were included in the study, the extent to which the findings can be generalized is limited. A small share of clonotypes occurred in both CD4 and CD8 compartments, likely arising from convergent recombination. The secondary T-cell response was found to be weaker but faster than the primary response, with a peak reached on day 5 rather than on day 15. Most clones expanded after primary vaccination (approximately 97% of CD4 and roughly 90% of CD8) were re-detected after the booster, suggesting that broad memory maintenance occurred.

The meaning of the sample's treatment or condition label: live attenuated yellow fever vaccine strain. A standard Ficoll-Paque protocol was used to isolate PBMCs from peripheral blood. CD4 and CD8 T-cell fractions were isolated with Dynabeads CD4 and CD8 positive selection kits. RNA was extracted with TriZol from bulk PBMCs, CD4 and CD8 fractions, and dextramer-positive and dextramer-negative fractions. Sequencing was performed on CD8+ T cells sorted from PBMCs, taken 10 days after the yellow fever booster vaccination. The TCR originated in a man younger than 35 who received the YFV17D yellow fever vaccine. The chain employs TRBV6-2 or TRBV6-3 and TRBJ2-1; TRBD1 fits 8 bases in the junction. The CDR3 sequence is CASSSGSRGLWNEHFF. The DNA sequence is TGTGCCAGCAGTTCCGGCAGCAGGGGGCTTTGGAATGAGCACTTCTTC.